These 18 T cell receptor beta chains came from one sample sequenced in a study of blood T cell repertoires in COVID-19. The data were produced by immunoSEQ multiplex PCR, yet TCRdb's version contains in-frame clones alone and is incomplete. The sample yields fewer than 200,000 clones, over 70% seen once. The specimen sequenced was peripheral blood. These TCRs come from a woman in her seventies who had recovered from COVID-19.

The V gene is TRBV4-2, the J gene TRBJ1-2; perhaps TRBD1 as D (5 bases). The V gene's germline CDR1 is LGHNA and CDR2 YNFKEQ. The V and J ends lost 0 bases and 4 bases respectively, with 18 bases between them. The CDR3 is made up of 17 amino acids. For the CDR3, the DNA is TGTGCCAGCAGCCAAGAGGGGGGGGAGGGTCTTGGCTATGGCTACACCTTC. This gives the protein CASSQEGGEGLGYGYTF.

The chain combines TRBV18 with TRBJ2-7; D might be TRBD2 (5 bases). The CDR3 runs 13 residues. Between the trimmed V and J ends, which lost 4 bases and 7 bases, there was a span of 14 bases. CDR1 and CDR2 (germline): KGHSH, LQKENI. CDR3 nucleotide sequence: TGTGCCAGCTCACTGCCCGGGCCGGGGGAGCAGTACTTC. It encodes CASSLPGPGEQYF.

The V gene is TRBV7-9, the J gene TRBJ1-2; the D is unclear. CDR1 SEHNR and CDR2 FQNEAQ come from the germline V gene (reference sequence). The V and J ends lost 5 bases and 4 bases respectively, with 26 bases between them. CDR3 length: 18 residues. CDR3 DNA: TGTGCCAGCAGCCTAGGCCCTCTCCCCGGACTCTTTAGCTATGGCTACACCTTC. It is translated as CASSLGPLPGLFSYGYTF.

The J gene is TRBJ2-1, the V gene TRBV15; maybe TRBD1 (8 bases). In germline, CDR1 is LNHNV, CDR2 YYDKDF (reference sequence). V gave up 9 bases and J gave up 0 bases, with 12 bases separating them. The CDR3 length is 14 residues. The CDR3 coding sequence is TGTGCCACAAACAGGGGGGGCTCCTACAATGAGCAGTTCTTC. It codes for CATNRGGSYNEQFF.

The rearrangement uses TRBV11-2 and TRBJ1-6; tentative D call: TRBD1 (5 bases). The V end lost 0 bases, the J end lost 8 bases, and 20 bases lay between the germline ends. Germline V gene sequence: CDR1 SGHAT, CDR2 FQNNGV. The CDR3 contains 18 residues. The CDR3 reads CASSLDGESSGIYSPLHF. The DNA for the CDR3 is TGTGCCAGCAGCTTAGACGGTGAGAGCTCAGGGATCTATTCACCCCTCCACTTT.

This chain joins TRBV11-1 and TRBJ2-7; tentatively, D is TRBD1 (6 bases). The germline V gene encodes CDR1 SGHAT and CDR2 FQDESV (reference sequence). The V end lost 2 bases, the J end lost 0 bases, and 11 bases lay between the germline ends. The CDR3 consists of 15 residues. This CDR3 is CASSLTWTVSYEQYF. In DNA, the CDR3 is TGTGCCAGCAGCTTAACATGGACAGTCTCCTACGAGCAGTACTTC.

This rearrangement joins TRBV6-5 to TRBJ1-6; D may be TRBD1 (5 bases). This CDR3 spans 15 amino acids. Germline-derived CDR1 and CDR2 are MNHEY and SVGAGI. V was clipped by 2 bases and J by 5 bases, with 10 bases between them. CDR3 sequence reads: CASSYGDSDNSPLHF. The CDR3 region has the DNA TGTGCCAGCAGTTACGGGGACTCGGATAATTCACCCCTCCACTTT.

This clone has only one observation. The rearrangement links TRBV11-2 to TRBJ2-3; D perhaps matches TRBD2 (6 bases). V was pared by 5 bases and J by 1 base, with 16 bases between. This CDR3 has 16 amino acids. Per the germline V gene, CDR1 is SGHAT and CDR2 is FQNNGV. The CDR3 coding sequence is TGTGCCAGCAGCCCGGGGGTGGCCACTGGCACAGATACGCAGTATTTT. Amino acids: CASSPGVATGTDTQYF.

The chain joins TRBV11-2 to TRBJ1-2, with TRBD1 identical over 7 bases. V shed 5 bases, J shed 1 base, and the junction held 4 bases outside the gene matches. The germline V gene encodes CDR1 SGHAT and CDR2 FQNNGV. The CDR3 runs 14 residues. The DNA for the CDR3 is TGTGCCAGCAGCCCGACAGGGAATAACTATGGCTACACCTTC. Translated, it gives CASSPTGNNYGYTF.

The J gene is TRBJ2-5, the V gene TRBV6-1; TRBD2 aligns across 8 bases. The CDR3 totals 14 residues. The trim removed 3 bases at V and 5 bases at J, leaving 5 bases unmatched. CDR1 MNHNS and CDR2 SASEGT come from the germline V gene. CDR3 amino acids: CASSEAGGWETQYF. The CDR3 DNA follows: TGTGCCAGCAGTGAGGCGGGAGGTTGGGAGACCCAGTACTTC.

The chain is built from TRBV18 and TRBJ2-6, with 7 positions matching TRBD2. The CDR3 is 16 residues long. V was clipped by 6 bases and J by 0 bases; unmatched bases: 5. Germline-derived CDR1 and CDR2 are KGHSH and LQKENI. The CDR3 bases are TGTGCCAGCTCCCCGGGGGGAATCTCTGGGGCCAACGTCCTGACTTTC. Amino acid sequence: CASSPGGISGANVLTF.

The chain combines TRBV13 with TRBJ2-2; 9 nucleotides align to TRBD2. The CDR3 is 15 residues long. Germline CDR1 is PRHDT and CDR2 is FYEKMQ (reference sequence). V gave up 6 bases and J gave up 7 bases; unmatched junction bases: 9. The chain's CDR3 is CASRRREGLSGELFF. As DNA, the CDR3 is TGTGCCAGCAGGCGGCGGGAGGGCCTTAGCGGGGAGCTGTTTTTT. Using reference TRBV13 and TRBJ2-2 for the parts outside the CDR3, the full variable domain is AAGVIQSPRHLIKEKRETATLKCYPIPRHDTVYWYQQGPGQDPQFLISFYEKMQSDKGSIPDRFSAQQFSDYHSELNMSSLELGDSALYFCASRRREGLSGELFFGEGSRLTVL.

The chain carries TRBV6-1 and TRBJ1-1; D is undetermined. Trimming took 3 bases from V and 11 from J, leaving 10 bases between them. Per germline, CDR1 MNHNS and CDR2 SASEGT. The length of the CDR3 is 11 residues. The CDR3: CASSDGLRAFF. The DNA of the CDR3 is TGTGCCAGCAGTGATGGACTCAGGGCTTTCTTT.

The chain combines TRBV12-3 or TRBV12-4 with TRBJ1-2; a possible D gene is TRBD1 (6 bases). Trimming removed 3 bases from V and 8 bases from J, with 13 bases in between. This CDR3 has 13 amino acids. CDR3 amino acids: CASSLFRGGGYTF. CDR3 nucleotide sequence: TGTGCCAGCAGTTTGTTCAGGGGAGGGGGCTACACCTTC.

The chain has TRBV7-9 and TRBJ1-1; D possibly corresponds to TRBD1 (6 bases). CDR1 and CDR2 from the germline V gene are SEHNR and FQNEAQ (reference sequence). The ends were cut back, 5 bases at V and 4 bases at J, with 14 bases in the middle. CDR3 size: 14 residues. CDR3 sequence (DNA): TGTGCCAGCAGCCTAACGGACAGTAGCACTGAAGCTTTCTTT. It translates to CASSLTDSSTEAFF.

This clone was seen a handful of times. V usage is TRBV2 and J usage is TRBJ1-2; D gene unclear. Germline-derived CDR1 and CDR2 are SNHLY and FYNNEI. The ends were cut back, 5 bases at V and 0 bases at J, with 4 bases in the middle. The CDR3 contains 12 residues. DNA of the CDR3: TGTGCCAGCAGTCCATCTAACTATGGCTACACCTTC. Protein product: CASSPSNYGYTF.

This chain links TRBV9 with TRBJ2-7; 7 positions agree with TRBD1. Per germline, CDR1 SGDLS and CDR2 YYNGEE. V shed 2 bases and J 2 bases; nucleotides not matched to a gene: 4. This CDR3 has 14 residues. For the CDR3, the DNA is TGTGCCAGCAGCGTCCGGGACAGCCCCTACGAGCAGTACTTC. It codes for CASSVRDSPYEQYF.

The gene calls are TRBV27 and TRBJ2-5; weak D call: TRBD2 (5 bases). Germline V lookup: CDR1 MNHEY, CDR2 SMNVEV (reference sequence). Trimming removed 9 bases from V and 4 bases from J, with 15 bases in between. The CDR3 totals 13 residues. For the CDR3, the DNA is TGTGCCAGTGCGGGCGTGATGCGAGAGACCCAGTACTTC. Residues: CASAGVMRETQYF.